The 9 T cell receptor beta chains given below trace back to one sample, sequenced in a study of shared clonotypes between healthy human individuals. The protocol was immunoSEQ multiplex PCR, while the TCRdb copy is restricted to in-frame clones and leaves out a portion. The repertoire includes 450,000 to 500,000 clones, around 85% of them detected once, and roughly 13% sits in the top ten. Sequenced sample: PBMCs. The origin of the receptors is a middle-aged woman in good health. Some clones in this sample may be carry-over from other donors' samples.

This clone was detected only a few times. This chain connects TRBV19 to TRBJ1-5; no clear D. Between the trimmed V and J ends, which lost 5 bases and 3 bases, there was a span of 8 bases. The germline V gene has CDR1 LNHDA and CDR2 SQIVND (reference sequence). The CDR3 runs to 13 residues. CDR3 residues: CASSVQFNQPQHF. In nucleotides, the CDR3 is TGTGCCAGTAGTGTACAGTTCAATCAGCCCCAGCATTTT.

This clone was picked up one time. This likely came from a read error, as a far larger clone is one base away. The same CDR3 is also encoded by other DNA sequences in this sample. This sequence joins TRBV5-1 and TRBJ2-7, with D uncertain. Looked up from germline, CDR1 is SGHRS and CDR2 is YFSETQ. This CDR3 spans 13 amino acids. The germline V and J ends were trimmed by 5 bases and 4 bases, with 13 bases remaining between them. The CDR3 is CASSHGTIYEQYF. The CDR3 DNA reads as TGCGCCAGCAGTCACGGTACAATTTACGAGCAGTACTTC.

This clone has just a few counts. A far larger clone differs by one base, so this is likely a read error. CDR3 sequence: CASRWDTEAFF. CDR3 nucleotide sequence: TGCGCCAGCAGATGGGATACTGAAGCTTTCTTT. The V call is TRBV10-2, the J call TRBJ1-1; D remains ambiguous. The length of the CDR3 is 11 residues. V lost 6 bases to trimming and J lost 5 bases, with 7 bases between them. Germline V gene lookup returns CDR1 WSHSY and CDR2 SAAADI.

Concerning this clone itself: This may come from a read error, since a much larger clone is one base off. The chain has TRBV6-4 and TRBJ2-7, with 10 bases identical to TRBD1. The CDR3 is 14 residues long. Germline loops: CDR1 MRHNA, CDR2 SNTAGT. The CDR3 loop reads CDSSEGQGGYEQYF. DNA of the CDR3: TGTGACAGCAGTGAAGGACAGGGGGGGTACGAGCAGTACTTC.

This clone appeared once. V and J are TRBV19 and TRBJ1-2, with a possible D match to TRBD1 (5 bases). From germline, CDR1 is LNHDA and CDR2 SQIVND (reference sequence). V was cut by 7 bases and J by 5 bases, with 17 bases left in between. This CDR3 has 14 residues. As DNA, the CDR3 is TGTGCCAGTATCCCGAGGATGCAGGGTTATGGCTACACCTTC. Translating it yields CASIPRMQGYGYTF.

Here the CDR3 DNA reads TGTGCCAGCAGTCCTTCAGGGTCTTGGGAGACCCAGTACTTC. Translation gives CASSPSGSWETQYF. The rearrangement links TRBV2 to TRBJ2-5; D may be TRBD1 (5 bases). Looked up from germline, CDR1 is SNHLY and CDR2 is FYNNEI. Trimming took off 5 bases at V and 5 bases at J, with 15 bases between the two ends. The CDR3 extends over 14 amino acids. Full variable domain (missing parts from reference TRBV2 and TRBJ2-5): EPEVTQTPSHQVTQMGQEVILRCVPISNHLYFYWYRQILGQKVEFLVSFYNNEISEKSEIFDDQFSVERPDGSNFTLKIRSTKLEDSAMYFCASSPSGSWETQYFGPGTRLLVL.

The sample holds one count of this clone. One base separates it from a far larger clone, so it is likely a read error. V is TRBV19 and J is TRBJ1-5; possible D gene TRBD1, 5 bases. The CDR3 spans 15 residues. CDR1 is LNHDA, CDR2 SQIVND, per germline (reference sequence). CDR3 in amino acids: CDSSWGRSSNQPQHF. The DNA for the CDR3 is TGTGACAGTAGCTGGGGACGCTCTAGCAATCAGCCCCAGCATTTT.

Remarks on this clone: A far more abundant clone sits one base away, making this likely a read error. The V call is TRBV11-2, the J call TRBJ2-1; D uncertain. Trimming shortened V by 5 bases and J by 6 bases, and 5 bases separated the two germline ends. CDR1 and CDR2 (germline): SGHAT, FQNNGV. The CDR3 is 11 amino acids. In DNA form, the CDR3 reads TGTGCCAGCAGCCAAATCAATGAGCAGTTCTTC. It encodes CASSQINEQFF.

Note on this clone: A read error likely explains this, since a far larger clone differs by one base. The rearrangement links TRBV27 to TRBJ2-5; TRBD2 aligns across 13 bases. The CDR3 is made up of 14 amino acids. Germline values: CDR1 MNHEY, CDR2 SMNVEV (reference sequence). Trimming at V came to 5 bases and at J to 4 bases, leaving 1 base not matched to a gene. The CDR3 region has the DNA TGTGCCAGCAGTCGACTAGCGGGAGGAGAGACCCAGTACTTC. It is translated as CASSRLAGGETQYF.